This T cell receptor (beta chain) came from a study of T cell responses to AZD1222 COVID-19 vaccine. CDR1 is SQVTM, CDR2 ANQGSEA, per germline. The CDR3 has 12 amino acids. V was pared by 4 bases and J by 1 base, with 6 bases between. This table comes from immunoSEQ multiplex PCR, and its TCRdb copy is limited to in-frame clones, with some not included. The table shows 150,000 to 200,000 clones, with about 88% occurring only once. The chain recombines TRBV29-1 with TRBJ2-3; D is ambiguous. The clonotype was recovered from an adult in good health. The sequencing used peripheral blood, collected on day 0 of AZD1222 vaccination. CDR3 amino acids: CSVGGGTDTQYF. DNA of the CDR3: TGCAGCGTTGGTGGGGGCACAGATACGCAGTATTTT.